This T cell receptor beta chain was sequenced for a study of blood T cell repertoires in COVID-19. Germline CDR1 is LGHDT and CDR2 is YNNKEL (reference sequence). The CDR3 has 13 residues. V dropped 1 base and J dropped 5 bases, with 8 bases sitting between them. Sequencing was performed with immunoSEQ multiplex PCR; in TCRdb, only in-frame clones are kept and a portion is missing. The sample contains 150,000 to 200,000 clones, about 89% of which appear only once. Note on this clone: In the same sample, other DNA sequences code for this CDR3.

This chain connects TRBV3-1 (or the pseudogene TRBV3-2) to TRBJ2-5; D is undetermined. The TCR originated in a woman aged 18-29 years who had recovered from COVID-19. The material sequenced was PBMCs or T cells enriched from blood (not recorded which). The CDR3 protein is CASSQANQETQYF. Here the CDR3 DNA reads TGTGCCAGCAGCCAAGCGAATCAGGAGACCCAGTACTTC.